Presented here are 9 T cell receptor beta chains from one specimen sequenced in a study of regulatory T cells in long-lasting Graves disease. Time point denoted: newly diagnosed GD, antithyroid drugs for less than 3 months. Scientists built the TCR library using RNA that was extracted from PBMCs. In building TCR beta libraries, iRepertoire HTBI primers were used together with Arm-PCR of CDR3 regions. TCRdb reprocessed the multiplex PCR reads via MiXCR and lists one record per CDR3 protein. This table has roughly 420,000 distinct CDR3 sequences, around 15% appearing once. The specimen was peripheral blood mononuclear cells (PBMCs), collected at new diagnosis, from a patient treated with antithyroid drugs. All receptors come from a female donor with Graves disease.

The chain links TRBV12-3 or TRBV12-4 to TRBJ2-1; the match to TRBD2 covers 13 bases. The CDR3 has 14 residues. After removal of 5 bases from V and 10 bases from J, the junction contained 5 bases not matched to a gene. In DNA, the CDR3 is TGTGCCAGCAGTAACTTGGGACTAGCGGGAGAGCAGTTCTTC. Translating gives CASSNLGLAGEQFF.

The table lists this clonotype with many counts. The chain has TRBV5-1 and TRBJ2-1, with D maybe TRBD1 (5 bases). CDR1 and CDR2 (germline): SGHRS, YFSETQ. This CDR3 comprises 17 residues. V dropped 4 bases and J dropped 0 bases, with 17 bases sitting between them. The CDR3 nucleotides are TGCGCCAGCAGCACAGGAGATTGGTTCAGCTCCTACAATGAGCAGTTCTTC. Translation: CASSTGDWFSSYNEQFF.

This clonotype was seen at least ten times. This sequence joins TRBV5-1 and TRBJ1-1; TRBD1 aligns across 8 bases. The trim removed 3 bases at V and 8 bases at J, leaving 3 bases unmatched. This CDR3 spans 12 amino acids. In germline, CDR1 is SGHRS, CDR2 YFSETQ. The CDR3 DNA follows: TGCGCCAGCAGCTGGACAGGGACAGAAGCTTTCTTT. The encoded protein is CASSWTGTEAFF.

There are many counts of this clonotype. This rearrangement joins TRBV12-3 or TRBV12-4 to TRBJ2-7; D unresolved. V lost 7 bases to trimming and J lost 3 bases, with 22 bases between them. The CDR3 has 16 residues. The CDR3 spells CASTLGRTAGRYEQYF. The DNA of the CDR3 is TGTGCCAGCACCCTCGGTCGGACGGCCGGACGCTACGAGCAGTACTTC.

Ten or more counts support this clonotype. This chain joins TRBV28 and TRBJ2-7; 8 bases align to TRBD2. The CDR3 is 13 residues long. Trimming removed 2 bases from V and 5 bases from J; junction bases left unmatched: 2. Germline V gene sequence: CDR1 MDHEN, CDR2 SYDVKM. The CDR3 loop is CASSLPGLDEQYF. The CDR3 region has the DNA TGTGCCAGCAGTTTACCGGGACTAGACGAGCAGTACTTC.

This clonotype came up many times. The rearrangement links TRBV7-2 to TRBJ2-7, with D hard to call. CDR3 length equals 16 residues. Germline V gene sequence: CDR1 SGHTA, CDR2 FQGNSA. Trimming cost V 0 bases and J 2 bases, with 14 bases left between them. Here the CDR3 DNA reads TGTGCCAGCAGCTTAGCGACGGACCTATTTACCTACGAGCAGTACTTC. Protein product: CASSLATDLFTYEQYF.

This clonotype turned up a few times. The chain combines TRBV5-1 with TRBJ2-1; D may be TRBD1 (5 bases). Germline CDR1 SGHRS, CDR2 YFSETQ. V was trimmed by 0 bases and J by 7 bases, leaving 17 bases between them. The length of the CDR3 is 16 residues. CDR3 in DNA: TGCGCCAGCAGCTTGGTTGCCCAGGGTCTGGGGAATGAGCAGTTCTTC. Amino acid sequence: CASSLVAQGLGNEQFF.

This clonotype was seen many times. V usage is TRBV11-2 and J usage is TRBJ2-3, with a weak D call TRBD2 (6 bases). Germline CDR1 is SGHAT and CDR2 is FQNNGV. V was pared by 5 bases and J by 0 bases, with 18 bases between. This CDR3 region has 17 residues. DNA of the CDR3: TGTGCCAGCAGCACCAGGAGGGGAGGAAGTAGCACAGATACGCAGTATTTT. Translating gives CASSTRRGGSSTDTQYF.

At least ten counts were recorded for this clonotype. J is TRBJ2-5 and V is TRBV27; 11 bases are a match to TRBD2. With V trimmed by 4 bases and J by 4 bases, 2 bases remained unmatched. Germline V gene data show CDR1 as MNHEY and CDR2 as SMNVEV (reference sequence). This CDR3 spans 14 amino acids. The CDR3 loop reads CASSSGLAGETQYF. DNA for the CDR3: TGTGCCAGCAGTTCCGGACTAGCGGGAGAGACCCAGTACTTC.